This T cell receptor (beta chain) was profiled in a study of CD8+CD57+ T cells in acquired aplastic anemia. About the research overall: An average of approximately 3.4 ug of DNA was obtained from sorted CD4+ and CD8+ cells.

It was genomic DNA that served as the template for profiling TCR beta VDJ and CDR3. TCRdb used MiXCR to reprocess the reads, holding one entry per CDR3 protein. The sample carries approximately 470,000 distinct CDR3 sequences, around 30% recorded once. The ends lost 10 bases at V and 2 bases at J; junction bases unmatched: 12. Germline assignment: CDR1 SNHLY and CDR2 FYNNEI. The CDR3 totals 15 residues. Sequenced patients had shown CD8+CD57+ cell expansion by flow cytometry. The sample comprised sorted CD4+, CD8+, or CD8+CD57+ T cells (not recorded which) from PBMCs. The chain uses TRBV2 and TRBJ1-1; the match to TRBD1 covers 8 bases. This clonotype was obtained from a human donor with aplastic anemia. In DNA form, the CDR3 reads TGTGCCACCAGACAGGGGAGACAGGGCAACACTGAAGCTTTCTTT. This encodes CATRQGRQGNTEAFF.